Below, one T cell receptor beta chain is given with its context. The antigen this receptor binds is unknown. There are no base qualities to consult, and no much larger clone falls within one base. These data belong to a study of T cells in Graves' hyperthyroidism and ophthalmopathy (dated by TCRdb to the late 2010s). General notes on the study: Peripheral blood samples were taken at the time of initial diagnosis, prior to any treatment. TCR V-J signatures able to tell the groups apart were searched for in a discovery cohort of approximately 95 patients, of whom more than 40 had Graves' ophthalmopathy and under 65 had stable Graves' hyperthyroidism. Prospective prediction of ophthalmopathy was tested in an independent validation cohort of fewer than 20 hyperthyroidism patients and some 17 patients who later progressed to ophthalmopathy. The roughly 90 discovery patients were divided at random into training and test sets in a 7:3 ratio. In roughly six Graves' hyperthyroidism patients, the study also compared T-cell repertoires from thyroid tissue with T-cell repertoires from blood. Once sampling was done, hyperthyroidism patients were given methimazole at a starting dose of 30 mg daily, whereas ophthalmopathy patients were given high-dose intravenous methylprednisolone. According to the paper, TCR Vbeta CDR3 sequencing was carried out on 120 to 150 peripheral blood samples, which came from fewer than 50 ophthalmopathy, approximately 78 hyperthyroidism and roughly 17 progressor patients. The investigation overall reported the following: Most expanded thyroid clonotypes (frequency above 0.001) were also found in blood, which suggests that blood repertoires may mirror thyroid immune responses. No statistical method was used to set the sample size in advance, and investigators knew the group allocation. In validation, progression to ophthalmopathy was predicted by the model with almost 71% sensitivity and nearly 75% specificity, a median of roughly 6 months before onset. Ophthalmopathy was separated from stable hyperthyroidism by a 13 V-J signature model, with roughly 88% sensitivity and 81% to 83% specificity obtained in cross-validation and 80%/75% obtained in testing.

Stable Graves' hyperthyroidism was defined as the absence of progression to ophthalmopathy over 18 months of follow-up. The hyperthyroidism patients were between 18 and 65 years old and newly diagnosed, with a disease duration of less than 2 months. The study excluded patients with uncontrolled infections, other autoimmune diseases, pregnancy or lactation. Clinical symptoms, serum thyroxine and TRAb, thyroid ultrasound, and orbital computed tomography formed the basis for the diagnoses. PBMCs were isolated from 10 ml of fresh peripheral blood by Ficoll-Paque density gradient centrifugation. Total RNA was extracted using Trizol reagent, and RNA quality was assessed on an Agilent 2100 Bioanalyzer. The TCR beta CDR3 regions were amplified from the RNA transcripts. A first-round RT-PCR of the TCR CDR3 used the HTBI primer set with the Qiagen OneStep RT-PCR kit. The libraries were constructed in a second round of multiplex PCR and then size-selected and purified. Paired-end sequencing of the libraries was performed with 100 bp reads on an Illumina HiSeq2000. From the authors' description of their analysis: SOAPnuke was used to process the raw data, throwing out any read that contained adapters or uncalled bases, had a mean Phred below 15, or lacked an exact constant-primer or identifier match. High-quality paired reads were merged using COPE v1.2.5, and each unique nucleotide sequence was defined as a clonotype. MiTCR v1.1 was used to align the clonotypes against IMGT TRBV, TRBD and TRBJ reference segments. Only V-J combinations with frequency above 0.0001, covering about 99% of repertoires, were analysed. The TCS score was defined as the ratio of F50 (clonal expansion) to E x V (chaos), calculated using BLOSUM62-based TCRdist between CDR3 peptides within each V-J. Welch's t-statistics and random forest reduced approximately 520 V-J features to under 15, which were used in a naive Bayes classifier (R e1071). TCRdb itself trimmed the public reads at Q25 with fastp, ran MiXCR and retained productive beta chains. Each entry is one CDR3 protein sequence, shown with its most common DNA and genes. The V and J calls follow TCRdb's processing rather than the paper's. This sample has a few hundred thousand distinct CDR3 sequences in its table, and just under 15% of those were observed once. Together, the top ten hold over 25% of the sample.

Germline trimming: 1 base from V, 11 bases from J; junction bases outside gene matches: 5. Including the terminal cysteine and phenylalanine, the CDR3 comprises 15 residues. Only the CDR3 portion is preserved as DNA: 45 bases, with reading frame beginning at the first base. CDR1 and CDR2 were assigned from the germline V gene as MNHEY and SVGEGT. The chain links TRBV6-2 or TRBV6-3 with TRBJ2-1, with TRBD2 identical over 13 junction bases. The clonotype originates from a woman aged 25 to 39 with Graves' hyperthyroidism. Sequencing was done on a sample of blood. The CDR3 protein is CASSYFGTSGNQQFF. The nucleotides are TGTGCCAGCAGTTACTTCGGGACTAGCGGGAATCAGCAGTTCTTC.